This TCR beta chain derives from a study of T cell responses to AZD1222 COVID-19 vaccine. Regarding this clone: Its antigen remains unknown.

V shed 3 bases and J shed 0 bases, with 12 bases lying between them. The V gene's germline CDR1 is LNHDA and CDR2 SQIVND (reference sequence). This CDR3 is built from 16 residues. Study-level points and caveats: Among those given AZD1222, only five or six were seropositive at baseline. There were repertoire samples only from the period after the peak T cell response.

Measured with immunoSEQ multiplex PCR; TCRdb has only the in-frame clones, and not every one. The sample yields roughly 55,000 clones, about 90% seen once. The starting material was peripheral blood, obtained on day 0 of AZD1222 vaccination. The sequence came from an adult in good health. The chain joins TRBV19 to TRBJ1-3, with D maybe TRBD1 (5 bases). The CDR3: CASSIVGANSGNTIYF. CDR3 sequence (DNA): TGTGCCAGTAGTATTGTAGGGGCAAACTCTGGAAACACCATATATTTT.